The 3 T cell receptor beta chains below come from one sample, sequenced in a study of blood T cells in healthy people across ages. Combining a sample-barcoded 5' primer with a J-beta primer mix, a second PCR ran for roughly 6 to 12 cycles. TCRdb fed the 5' RACE reads into MiXCR, producing one record per CDR3 protein. In the table there are 550,000 to 750,000 distinct CDR3 sequences, over 20% of which are singletons. Sequenced input: blood. Source of these receptors: a man aged 65 to 79 in good health.

This sequence joins TRBV29-1 and TRBJ2-7; the match to TRBD1 covers 10 bases. Germline trimming cut 6 bases from V and 4 bases from J; bases unmatched to any gene: 9. Per germline, CDR1 SQVTM and CDR2 ANQGSEA. The CDR3 sequence is 14 residues long. CDR3 DNA sequence: TGCAGCGTCCCCACCGGGACAGGGGAGTACGAGCAGTACTTC. Protein sequence: CSVPTGTGEYEQYF.

J is TRBJ2-4 and V is TRBV2; 7 nucleotides agree with TRBD1. Per the germline V gene, CDR1 is SNHLY and CDR2 is FYNNEI. J lost 7 bases, V lost 6 bases, and 6 bases had no gene match. The CDR3 length is 13 residues. The CDR3 spells CASSKEGQNIQYF. Written as DNA, the CDR3 is TGTGCCAGCAGCAAAGAGGGACAGAACATTCAGTACTTC.

The chain combines TRBV7-3 with TRBJ1-1, with D hard to call. CDR3 length: 14 residues. The V and J ends lost 6 bases and 0 bases respectively, with 11 bases between them. CDR1 SGHTA and CDR2 FQGTGA come from the germline V gene. CDR3 nucleotide sequence: TGTGCCAGCAGTCCTGGTCCCATGAACACTGAAGCTTTCTTT. Protein: CASSPGPMNTEAFF. The full variable domain, rest sourced from reference TRBV7-3 and TRBJ1-1, is GAGVSQTPSNKVTEKGKYVELRCDPISGHTALYWYRQSLGQGPEFLIYFQGTGAADDSGLPNDRFFAVRPEGSVSTLKIQRTERGDSAVYLCASSPGPMNTEAFFGQGTRLTVV.